This T cell receptor (beta chain) was documented in a study of cytomegalovirus exposure and HLA in healthy donors. Study results and limitations: Among TCR beta chains of equal frequency, HLA-associated ones were more clonally expanded in a later analysis.

Note on this clone: What it binds is not known.

This PCR relied on a set of 60 Vbeta primers and 13 Jbeta primers. In the authors' methods: The authors later counted around 80 million unique TCR beta chains, 9.5 million to 11 million of them shared. TCRdb's table, derived via immunoSEQ multiplex PCR, lists solely in-frame clones and lacks some. The D gene and trimming were derived from the DNA, and the V and J assignments and clone size from that table. Its table lists fewer than 85,000 clones. The TCR originated in a woman in her 40s in good health and CMV-seropositive. The sample taken for sequencing was PBMCs.

The chain's CDR3 is CASSLQGADEKLFF. The CDR3 coding sequence is TGTGCCAGCAGTTTACAGGGGGCCGATGAAAAACTGTTTTTT. J is TRBJ1-4 and V is TRBV28, with 8 bases fitting TRBD1. This CDR3 comprises 14 residues. The ends lost 2 bases at V and 6 bases at J; junction bases unmatched: 2. CDR1 and CDR2 (germline): MDHEN, SYDVKM.